This T cell receptor (beta chain) was captured in a study of T-cell reconstitution after alpha-beta-depleted transplantation in children (dated by TCRdb to the mid-2010s). Some background on the complete study: Using TCR repertoire profiling, the study quantitatively followed how T-cell immune reconstitution unfolded in children after TCRalphabeta/CD19-depleted allogeneic hematopoietic cell transplantation.

The treatment or condition label for this specimen denotes: allogeneic hematopoietic cell transplantation with graft depleted of TCRalphabeta T cells and CD19 B cells. Transplant recipients were children who received TCRalphabeta/CD19-depleted allogeneic hematopoietic cell grafts. The library relied on PCR. Sequencing instrument: Illumina HiSeq 2500. TCR library preparation used molecular barcoding, with unique molecular identifiers applied to normalize quantification of the TCRbeta repertoire. The raw public reads went through TCRdb reprocessing: fastp at Q25, MiXCR clone calling, in-frame beta chains kept. Rows with a matching CDR3 protein are joined into one entry that keeps the most common DNA and genes. The sample yields approximately 220,000 distinct CDR3 sequences; roughly 18% were counted once. The biggest ten clones account for around 44% of the sample. This clonotype has more than one count but fewer than ten. The antigen it recognizes is unknown. Base qualities are not recorded, but no much larger clone differs from it by a single base.

The CDR3 spans 12 residues, from the cysteine through the phenylalanine. Only the CDR3 region is kept as DNA, spanning 36 bases read in frame from base 1. V is cut by 5 bases and J by 10 bases, and the space between the germline ends is 12 bases. General study outcomes and caveats: The apparently early recovery of alphabetaT-cell counts about two months after transplant reportedly depended on only several hundred rapidly expanded clones that came from non-depleted graft cells. In some patients, the high TCRbeta diversity seen at day 60 was put down to recipient T cells and intrathymic progenitors that had survived conditioning. Hyperexpanded clone frequencies declined over subsequent months; after one year, T-cell counts and TCRbeta diversity were mostly attributed to newly produced T cells.

The sequences come from PBMCs, mostly from graft donor cells, collected 360 days after TCRalphabeta/CD19-depleted stem cell transplant. The TCR originated in a male patient aged 2 to 9 who had a stem cell transplant for acute lymphoblastic leukemia, so the T cells may come from the graft donor. The chain is made from TRBV12-3 or TRBV12-4 and TRBJ2-1; perhaps TRBD1 is the D gene, with 6 bases matching. The nucleotide sequence is given as TGTGCCAGCAGTCCGGACAGTCTAGAGCAGTTCTTC. This sequence encodes CASSPDSLEQFF.